Listed below are T cell receptor beta chains from one sample, sequenced in a study of CD8 T cells in Susac syndrome. TCRdb used MiXCR to reprocess the immunoSEQ multiplex PCR reads, holding one entry per CDR3 protein. The sample lists 100,000 to 150,000 distinct CDR3 sequences, around 96% occurring once. The sequencing input was CD4+ T cells from PBMCs. The receptors originated from a human donor in good health. CDR3s include the opening cysteine and the closing phenylalanine or tryptophan. A D gene is named only where the DNA matches it firmly. Only some rows state a clone size, as once, few, many or a class for expanded clones.

d_call: NA; clone_size: NA; j_call: TRBJ1-1; v_call: TRBV12-3/TRBV12-4; cdr3_aa: CASSLGGVAEAFF; cdr3_nt: TGTGCCAGCAGTTTAGGGGGGGTGGCTGAAGCTTTCTTT
d_call: NA; clone_size: NA; j_call: TRBJ1-1; v_call: TRBV18; cdr3_aa: CASSPRRQDTEAFF; cdr3_nt: TGTGCCAGCTCACCACGCAGGCAGGACACTGAAGCTTTCTTT
d_call: TRBD1; clone_size: NA; j_call: TRBJ2-1; v_call: TRBV6-1; cdr3_aa: CASRRGQGTYNEQFF; cdr3_nt: TGTGCCAGCAGGAGGGGACAGGGAACCTACAATGAGCAGTTCTTC
d_call: NA; clone_size: NA; j_call: TRBJ2-7; v_call: TRBV20-1; cdr3_aa: CSATVPSDSEQYF; cdr3_nt: TGCAGTGCTACCGTCCCCTCGGATTCGGAGCAGTACTTC
d_call: NA; clone_size: NA; j_call: TRBJ2-7; v_call: TRBV5-1; cdr3_aa: CASSPDGSGDYEQYF; cdr3_nt: TGCGCCAGCAGCCCGGACGGTAGCGGAGACTACGAGCAGTACTTC
d_call: NA; clone_size: few; j_call: TRBJ2-3; v_call: TRBV27; cdr3_aa: CASSLARGTDTQYF; cdr3_nt: TGTGCCAGCAGTTTGGCCCGGGGCACAGATACGCAGTATTTT
d_call: NA; clone_size: NA; j_call: TRBJ2-7; v_call: TRBV7-9; cdr3_aa: CASSLNPGPPYF; cdr3_nt: TGTGCCAGCAGCTTAAACCCAGGCCCCCCGTACTTC
d_call: NA; clone_size: NA; j_call: TRBJ2-7; v_call: TRBV7-2; cdr3_aa: CASSPGGPHEQYF; cdr3_nt: TGTGCCAGCAGTCCCGGGGGCCCCCACGAGCAGTACTTC
d_call: TRBD1; clone_size: NA; j_call: TRBJ2-2; v_call: TRBV5-1; cdr3_aa: CASSLRQGSNTGELFF; cdr3_nt: TGCGCCAGCAGCCTTCGACAGGGTTCGAACACCGGGGAGCTGTTTTTT
d_call: NA; clone_size: NA; j_call: TRBJ1-1; v_call: TRBV20-1; cdr3_aa: CRCCCFCCFWGPNTEAFF; cdr3_nt: TGCAGATGCTGCTGCTTCTGCTGCTTCTGGGGCCCGAACACTGAAGCTTTCTTT
d_call: NA; clone_size: NA; j_call: TRBJ2-5; v_call: TRBV20-1; cdr3_aa: CSARVPGTRQETQYF; cdr3_nt: TGCAGTGCTAGAGTTCCCGGGACCCGGCAAGAGACCCAGTACTTC
d_call: TRBD2; clone_size: NA; j_call: TRBJ2-7; v_call: TRBV29-1; cdr3_aa: CSVEETSGNRGYEQYF; cdr3_nt: TGCAGCGTTGAGGAGACTAGCGGGAACCGAGGGTACGAGCAGTACTTC
d_call: NA; clone_size: few; j_call: TRBJ2-7; v_call: TRBV13; cdr3_aa: CASSSGPYEQYF; cdr3_nt: TGTGCCAGCAGCTCCGGACCCTACGAGCAGTACTTC
d_call: NA; clone_size: once; j_call: TRBJ1-2; v_call: TRBV29-1; cdr3_aa: CSVEDGSSFYTF; cdr3_nt: TGCAGCGTTGAAGATGGTTCCAGTTTTTACACCTTC
d_call: TRBD2; clone_size: NA; j_call: TRBJ2-1; v_call: TRBV29-1; cdr3_aa: CSVVKRERQFF; cdr3_nt: TGCAGCGTTGTCAAGCGGGAACGGCAGTTCTTC
d_call: NA; clone_size: NA; j_call: TRBJ1-5; v_call: TRBV20-1; cdr3_aa: CSARDHSYSNQPQHF; cdr3_nt: TGCAGTGCTAGAGATCACAGCTATAGCAATCAGCCCCAGCATTTT
d_call: NA; clone_size: NA; j_call: TRBJ1-2; v_call: TRBV14; cdr3_aa: CASSQVPGYGYTF; cdr3_nt: TGTGCCAGCAGCCAAGTGCCAGGGTATGGCTACACCTTC
d_call: TRBD1; clone_size: NA; j_call: TRBJ1-2; v_call: TRBV5-1; cdr3_aa: CASSRQGQEHYGYTF; cdr3_nt: TGCGCCAGCAGCCGCCAGGGACAGGAGCACTATGGCTACACCTTC
d_call: TRBD1; clone_size: NA; j_call: TRBJ2-2; v_call: TRBV20-1; cdr3_aa: CSAKDRGSTGELFF; cdr3_nt: TGCAGTGCTAAGGACAGGGGGAGCACCGGGGAGCTGTTTTTT
d_call: TRBD1; clone_size: NA; j_call: TRBJ1-5; v_call: TRBV19; cdr3_aa: CASRLGGTENQPQHF; cdr3_nt: TGTGCCAGTAGGTTAGGGGGGACAGAGAATCAGCCCCAGCATTTT
d_call: TRBD1; clone_size: NA; j_call: TRBJ1-2; v_call: TRBV7-2; cdr3_aa: CASSPGQWIKGYTF; cdr3_nt: TGTGCCAGCAGCCCGGGACAGTGGATCAAGGGCTACACCTTC
d_call: NA; clone_size: NA; j_call: TRBJ2-1; v_call: TRBV30; cdr3_aa: CAWSVDNYNEQFF; cdr3_nt: TGTGCCTGGAGTGTGGACAACTACAATGAGCAGTTCTTC
d_call: NA; clone_size: NA; j_call: TRBJ1-5; v_call: TRBV7-2; cdr3_aa: CASSSTSSRQPQHF; cdr3_nt: TGTGCCAGCAGCTCTACTTCCTCCAGACAGCCCCAGCATTTT
d_call: TRBD1; clone_size: NA; j_call: TRBJ2-5; v_call: TRBV19; cdr3_aa: CASSRDRGRRETQYF; cdr3_nt: TGTGCCAGTAGTAGGGACAGGGGGCGCAGGGAGACCCAGTACTTC
d_call: NA; clone_size: NA; j_call: TRBJ1-2; v_call: TRBV29-1; cdr3_aa: CSVAPLYTNYGYTF; cdr3_nt: TGCAGCGTTGCCCCCCTTTACACCAACTATGGCTACACCTTC
d_call: TRBD1; clone_size: NA; j_call: TRBJ2-2; v_call: TRBV6-1; cdr3_aa: CASRTRDRADAANTGELFF; cdr3_nt: TGTGCCAGCAGAACCCGGGACAGGGCGGATGCGGCGAACACCGGGGAGCTGTTTTTT
d_call: TRBD1; clone_size: NA; j_call: TRBJ2-3; v_call: TRBV11-2; cdr3_aa: CASSIRQGASPDTQYF; cdr3_nt: TGTGCCAGCAGCATCAGACAGGGGGCATCCCCAGATACGCAGTATTTT
d_call: TRBD2; clone_size: NA; j_call: TRBJ2-3; v_call: TRBV3-1; cdr3_aa: CASSLTSGGHTDTQYF; cdr3_nt: TGTGCCAGCAGCCTAACTAGCGGGGGACACACAGATACGCAGTATTTT
d_call: NA; clone_size: NA; j_call: TRBJ2-7; v_call: TRBV7-2; cdr3_aa: CASSLYLLGDSYEQYF; cdr3_nt: TGTGCCAGCAGCTTATACCTTCTCGGGGATTCCTACGAGCAGTACTTC
d_call: NA; clone_size: NA; j_call: TRBJ1-1; v_call: TRBV28; cdr3_aa: CASNTNGGEAFF; cdr3_nt: TGTGCCAGCAACACTAACGGGGGTGAAGCTTTCTTT
d_call: NA; clone_size: NA; j_call: TRBJ2-1; v_call: TRBV6-2/TRBV6-3; cdr3_aa: CASSYSPAWGLYNEQFF; cdr3_nt: TGTGCCAGCAGTTACTCCCCAGCCTGGGGACTTTACAATGAGCAGTTCTTC
d_call: TRBD1; clone_size: NA; j_call: TRBJ2-4; v_call: TRBV7-9; cdr3_aa: CASSSRQGATKNIQYF; cdr3_nt: TGTGCCAGCAGCTCCAGACAGGGGGCAACCAAAAACATTCAGTACTTC
d_call: NA; clone_size: NA; j_call: TRBJ2-2; v_call: TRBV5-1; cdr3_aa: CASSSDRSNTGELFF; cdr3_nt: TGCGCCAGCAGTTCCGACAGGTCGAACACCGGGGAGCTGTTTTTT
d_call: NA; clone_size: once; j_call: TRBJ2-1; v_call: TRBV29-1; cdr3_aa: CSVVVGQQVSYNEQFF; cdr3_nt: TGCAGCGTTGTTGTAGGGCAACAAGTCTCCTACAATGAGCAGTTCTTC
d_call: TRBD2; clone_size: NA; j_call: TRBJ2-7; v_call: TRBV15; cdr3_aa: CATSRDVAGYEQYF; cdr3_nt: TGTGCCACCAGCAGAGATGTAGCGGGCTACGAGCAGTACTTC
d_call: NA; clone_size: NA; j_call: TRBJ1-1; v_call: TRBV5-6; cdr3_aa: CASSLGGRTEAFF; cdr3_nt: TGTGCCAGCAGCTTGGGAGGTAGGACTGAAGCTTTCTTT
d_call: TRBD1; clone_size: NA; j_call: TRBJ2-7; v_call: TRBV5-1; cdr3_aa: CASSWTGVTYEQYF; cdr3_nt: TGCGCCAGCAGCTGGACAGGGGTTACCTACGAGCAGTACTTC